This T cell receptor (beta chain) came from a study of tumour-infiltrating T cells in Burkitt lymphoma. With V trimmed by 1 base and J by 3 bases, 12 bases remained unmatched. The CDR3 runs 19 residues. Germline lookup yields CDR1 SEHNR and CDR2 FQNEAQ (reference sequence). TCRdb keeps only in-frame clones here, not all; method: immunoSEQ multiplex PCR. This sample has some 2,100 clones, with over 12% found just once. The V and J genes are TRBV7-9 and TRBJ2-2, with 9 bases identical to TRBD1. Sequencing was performed on tumor tissue from a relapse. The TCR comes from a human donor with relapsed Burkitt lymphoma. The CDR3, as DNA: TGTGCCAGCAGCTTAGTTTGGGACAGGGAACGTGGCCACACCGGGGAGCTGTTTTTT. Amino acids: CASSLVWDRERGHTGELFF.